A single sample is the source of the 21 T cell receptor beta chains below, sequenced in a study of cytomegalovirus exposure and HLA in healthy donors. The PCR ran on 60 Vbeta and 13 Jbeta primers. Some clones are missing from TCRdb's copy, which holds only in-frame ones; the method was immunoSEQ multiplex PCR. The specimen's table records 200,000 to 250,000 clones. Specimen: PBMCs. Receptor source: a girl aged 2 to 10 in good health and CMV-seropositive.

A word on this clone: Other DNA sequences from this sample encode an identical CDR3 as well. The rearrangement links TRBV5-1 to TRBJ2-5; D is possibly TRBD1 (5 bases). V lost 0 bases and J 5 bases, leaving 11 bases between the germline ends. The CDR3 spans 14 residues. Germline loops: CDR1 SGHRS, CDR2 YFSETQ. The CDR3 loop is CASSLGQGGETQYF. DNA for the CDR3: TGCGCCAGCAGCTTGGGTCAGGGTGGGGAGACCCAGTACTTC. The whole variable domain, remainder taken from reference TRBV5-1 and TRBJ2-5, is KAGVTQTPRYLIKTRGQQVTLSCSPISGHRSVSWYQQTPGQGLQFLFEYFSETQRNKGNFPGRFSGRQFSNSRSEMNVSTLELGDSALYLCASSLGQGGETQYFGPGTRLLVL.

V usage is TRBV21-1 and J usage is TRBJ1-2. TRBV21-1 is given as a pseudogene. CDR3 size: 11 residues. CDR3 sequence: CARGDFYGYTF. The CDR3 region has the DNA TGTGCCAGAGGAGATTTCTATGGCTACACCTTC.

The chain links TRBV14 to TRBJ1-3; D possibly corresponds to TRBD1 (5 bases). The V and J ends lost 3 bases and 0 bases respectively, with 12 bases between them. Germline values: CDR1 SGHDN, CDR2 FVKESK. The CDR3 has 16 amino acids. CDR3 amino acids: CASSHPLGDSGNTIYF. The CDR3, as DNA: TGTGCCAGCAGCCATCCCCTAGGGGACTCTGGAAACACCATATATTTT.

This CDR3 reads CASSPPTNSATGMRFGANVLTF. The CDR3 DNA reads TGTGCCAGCAGTCCCCCGACTAACTCTGCGACAGGGATGAGGTTCGGGGCCAACGTCCTGACTTTC. V and J are TRBV27 and TRBJ2-6, with 7 bases aligning to TRBD1. Trimming cost V 5 bases and J 4 bases; bases outside gene matches: 26. The CDR3 has 22 residues. Germline CDR1 and CDR2: MNHEY and SMNVEV (reference sequence). The full variable domain, with the rest looked up from reference TRBV27 and TRBJ2-6, is EAQVTQNPRYLITVTGKKLTVTCSQNMNHEYMSWYRQDPGLGLRQIYYSMNVEVTDKGDVPEGYKVSRKEKRNFPLILESPSPNQTSLYFCASSPPTNSATGMRFGANVLTFGAGSRLTVL.

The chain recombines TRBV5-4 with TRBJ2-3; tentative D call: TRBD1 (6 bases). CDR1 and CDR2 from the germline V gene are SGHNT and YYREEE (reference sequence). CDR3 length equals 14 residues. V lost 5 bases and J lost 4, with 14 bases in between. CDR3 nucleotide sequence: TGTGCCAGCAGTCGTAGGACAGCCGCAGATACGCAGTATTTT. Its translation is CASSRRTAADTQYF.

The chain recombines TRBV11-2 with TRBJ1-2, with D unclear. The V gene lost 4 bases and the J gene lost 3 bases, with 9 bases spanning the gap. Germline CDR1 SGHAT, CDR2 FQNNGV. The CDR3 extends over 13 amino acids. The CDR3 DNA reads TGTGCCAGCAGCTCGGGGTTCCACTATGGCTACACCTTC. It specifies CASSSGFHYGYTF.

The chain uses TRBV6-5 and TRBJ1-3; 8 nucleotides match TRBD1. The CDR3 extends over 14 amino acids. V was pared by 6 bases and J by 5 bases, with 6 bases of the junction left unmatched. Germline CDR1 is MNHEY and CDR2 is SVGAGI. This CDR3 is CASSQTGGRNTIYF. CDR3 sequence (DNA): TGTGCCAGCAGCCAAACAGGGGGGCGAAACACCATATATTTT.

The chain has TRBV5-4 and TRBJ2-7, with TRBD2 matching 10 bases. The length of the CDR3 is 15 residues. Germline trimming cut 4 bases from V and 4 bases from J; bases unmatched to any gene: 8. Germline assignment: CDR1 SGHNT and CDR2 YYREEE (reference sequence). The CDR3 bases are TGTGCCAGCAGCACAGCTAGCGGGAGTCCTTACGAGCAGTACTTC. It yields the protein CASSTASGSPYEQYF.

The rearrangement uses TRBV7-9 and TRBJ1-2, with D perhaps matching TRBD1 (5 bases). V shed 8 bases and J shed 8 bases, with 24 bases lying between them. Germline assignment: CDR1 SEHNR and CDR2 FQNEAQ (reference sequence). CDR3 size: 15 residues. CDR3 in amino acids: CASHTPDGGGSGYTF. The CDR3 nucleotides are TGTGCCAGCCATACCCCTGACGGTGGGGGGAGCGGCTACACCTTC.

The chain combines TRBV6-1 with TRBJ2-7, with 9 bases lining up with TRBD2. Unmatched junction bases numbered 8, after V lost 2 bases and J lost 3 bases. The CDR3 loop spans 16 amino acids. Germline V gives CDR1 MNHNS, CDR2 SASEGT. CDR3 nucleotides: TGTGCCAGCAGTGAACACTGGCTAGCGGGGAACTACGAGCAGTACTTC. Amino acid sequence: CASSEHWLAGNYEQYF.

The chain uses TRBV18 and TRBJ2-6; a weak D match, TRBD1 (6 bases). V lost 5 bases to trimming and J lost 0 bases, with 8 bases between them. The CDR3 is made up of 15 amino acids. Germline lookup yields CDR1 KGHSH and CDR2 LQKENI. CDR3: CASSTTGSGANVLTF. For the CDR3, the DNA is TGTGCCAGCTCAACGACAGGCTCTGGGGCCAACGTCCTGACTTTC.

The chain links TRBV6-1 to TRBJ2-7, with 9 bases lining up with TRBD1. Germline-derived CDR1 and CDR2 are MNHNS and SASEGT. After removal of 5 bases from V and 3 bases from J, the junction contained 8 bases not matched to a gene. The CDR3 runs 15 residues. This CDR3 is CASSPTGTGIYEQYF. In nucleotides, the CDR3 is TGTGCCAGCAGTCCCACCGGGACAGGGATCTACGAGCAGTACTTC.

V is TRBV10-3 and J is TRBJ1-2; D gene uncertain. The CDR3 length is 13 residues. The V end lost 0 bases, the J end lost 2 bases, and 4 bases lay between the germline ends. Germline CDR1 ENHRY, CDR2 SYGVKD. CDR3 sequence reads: CAISESPNYGYTF. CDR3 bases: TGTGCCATCAGTGAGTCTCCGAACTATGGCTACACCTTC.

CDR3 residues: CASSVAGGGPDTQYF. CDR3 sequence (DNA): TGTGCCAGCAGTGTTGCGGGAGGGGGTCCAGATACGCAGTATTTT. The chain employs TRBV6-4 and TRBJ2-3; 9 bases fit TRBD2. This CDR3 has 15 residues. Looked up from germline, CDR1 is MRHNA and CDR2 is SNTAGT. V was clipped by 4 bases and J by 4 bases; unmatched bases: 6.

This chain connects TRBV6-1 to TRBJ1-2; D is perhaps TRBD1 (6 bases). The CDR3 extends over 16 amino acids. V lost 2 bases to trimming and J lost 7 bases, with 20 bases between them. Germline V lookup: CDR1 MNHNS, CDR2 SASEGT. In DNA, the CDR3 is TGTGCCAGCAGTGAATTGATGGGGCCACAGGGATCTGGCTACACCTTC. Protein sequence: CASSELMGPQGSGYTF.

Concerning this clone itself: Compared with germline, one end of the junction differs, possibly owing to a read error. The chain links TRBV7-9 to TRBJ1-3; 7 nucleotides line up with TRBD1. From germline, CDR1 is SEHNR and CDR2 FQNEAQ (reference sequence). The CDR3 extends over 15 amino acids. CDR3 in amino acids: CASSHRTGQRNIIYF. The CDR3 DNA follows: TGTGCCAGCAGCCACAGGACAGGTCAACGAAACATCATATATTTT. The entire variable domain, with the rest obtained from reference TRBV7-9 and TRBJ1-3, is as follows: DTGVSQNPRHKITKRGQNVTFRCDPISEHNRLYWYRQTLGQGPEFLTYFQNEAQLEKSRLLSDRFSAERPKGSFSTLEIQRTEQGDSAMYLCASSHRTGQRNIIYFGEGSWLTVV.

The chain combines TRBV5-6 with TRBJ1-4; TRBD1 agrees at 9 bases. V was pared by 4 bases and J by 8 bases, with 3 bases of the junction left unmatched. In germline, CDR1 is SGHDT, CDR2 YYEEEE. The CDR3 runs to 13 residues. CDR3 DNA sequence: TGTGCCAGCAGCCGACAGGGGGGCGAAAAACTGTTTTTT. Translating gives CASSRQGGEKLFF.

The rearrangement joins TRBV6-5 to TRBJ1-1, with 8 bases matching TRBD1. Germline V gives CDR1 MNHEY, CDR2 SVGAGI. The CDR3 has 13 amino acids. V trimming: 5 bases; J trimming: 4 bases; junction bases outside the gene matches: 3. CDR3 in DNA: TGTGCCAGCAGTCATACAGGGGGCACTGAAGCTTTCTTT. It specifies CASSHTGGTEAFF.

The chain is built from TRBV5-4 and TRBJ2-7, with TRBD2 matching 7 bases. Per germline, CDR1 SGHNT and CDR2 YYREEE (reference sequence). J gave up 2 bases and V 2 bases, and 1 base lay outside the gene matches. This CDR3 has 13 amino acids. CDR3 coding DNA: TGTGCCAGCAGCTTACGGGGGGCCTACGAGCAGTACTTC. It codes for CASSLRGAYEQYF.

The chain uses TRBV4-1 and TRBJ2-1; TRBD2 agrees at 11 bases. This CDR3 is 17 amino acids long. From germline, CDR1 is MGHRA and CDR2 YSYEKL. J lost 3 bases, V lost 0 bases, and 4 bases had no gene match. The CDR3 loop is CASSQDTLAGGYNEQFF. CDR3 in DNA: TGCGCCAGCAGCCAAGATACTCTAGCGGGAGGCTACAATGAGCAGTTCTTC.

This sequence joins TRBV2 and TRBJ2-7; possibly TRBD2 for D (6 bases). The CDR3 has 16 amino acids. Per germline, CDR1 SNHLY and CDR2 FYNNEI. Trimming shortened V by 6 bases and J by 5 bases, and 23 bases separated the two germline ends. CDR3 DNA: TGTGCCAGCAGGGGAGGAACGGCAGGGAAGCGAAACGAGCAGTACTTC. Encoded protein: CASRGGTAGKRNEQYF.